The T cell receptor (beta chain) described here comes from a study of blood T cells in healthy people across ages. A second PCR of 7 to 11 cycles used a sample-barcoded 5' primer and a J-beta primer mix. MiXCR, run by TCRdb on the 5' RACE reads, gives a single entry per CDR3 protein. The sample comprises 450,000 to 700,000 distinct CDR3 sequences, 27% of which are singletons, and approximately 17% rests with the top ten. The CDR3 extends over 17 amino acids. J was trimmed by 8 bases and V by 0 bases; bases with no gene match: 11. CDR1 is KGHSH and CDR2 is LQKENI in the germline V gene. The chain employs TRBV18 and TRBJ1-4; 8 bases align to TRBD1. Sequencing was done on a sample of blood. The source is a woman in her seventies in good health. Written as DNA, the CDR3 is TGTGCCAGCTCACCACCATCCCCGACAGGGGATAACGAAAAACTGTTTTTT. Its protein product is CASSPPSPTGDNEKLFF.